This entry concerns a single T cell receptor beta chain. The target of this receptor is not known. Base qualities were left out, and no much larger clone turns up one base away. These data originate in a study of blood T cell repertoires in COVID-19 (dated by TCRdb to 2020 to 2022). Regarding the research as a whole: Samples covering the acute and convalescent phases of COVID-19 were provided by collaborators in the United States, Italy and Spain. The material from the prospective study consisted of cDNA or gDNA derived from T cells, B-cell-depleted T cells, or PBMCs. The repertoires were released in a freely available public database meant as a resource for research on the immune response to SARS-CoV-2. A de-identified subject ID, COVID-19 status, age in years and sex were almost always included in the sample metadata. HLA class I and class II types, where available, came from metadata supplied by the sample provider rather than from assay-based typing. Samples came from the ongoing ImmuneRACE study (first 160 participants) plus 1,254 subjects from 6 global collaborators. Subjects who had been exposed to COVID-19, were actively infected with it, or had recovered from it provided the deeply sampled blood TCRbeta repertoires that made up the dataset.

Collaborating institutions collected whole blood in K2EDTA tubes following their own protocols. Collaborator samples were shipped for TCRbeta analysis as frozen whole blood, isolated PBMCs, or DNA extracted from either sample type. The germline V gene provides CDR1 MDHEN and CDR2 SYDVKM. Relative to germline, V is 2 bases shorter and J is 4 bases shorter, with 9 bases between their ends. Inclusive of the bounding cysteine and valine, the CDR3 is 13 residues long. This entry keeps only the CDR3 DNA: 39 bases, framed from base 1. TCRbeta CDR3 regions were amplified from genomic DNA by means of the immunoSEQ Assay, a bias-controlled multiplex PCR. Concerning the study's data processing: Within the assay, amplification of reference gene primers was used to estimate how many nucleated cells each sample contained. To quantify the absolute abundance of each unique TCRbeta CDR3 rearrangement, sequence reads were collapsed and filtered. For each sample, productive Simpson clonality was calculated as the square root of Simpson's diversity index over productive rearrangements. TCRdb took over this immuneACCESS table, retaining in-frame rearrangements with V and J assigned. Such tables are incomplete; in checked studies, under half of the missing clones stem from an unresolved V gene, and the remainder is unexplained. V, J and clone size reflect that table, while D and trimming were determined from the DNA. The sample contains roughly 150,000 clones, 80% to 90% of them found a single time. The ten largest clonotypes hold about 2.4% of the sample.

General findings and caveats noted by the study authors: How much clinical and demographic metadata was included differed by source and by participant, and the metadata was provided uncurated.

This receptor was obtained from a woman in her sixties or seventies with acute or convalescent COVID-19. The chain joins TRBV28 to TRBJ2-7; no D gene can be assigned with confidence. Input material: peripheral blood. In nucleotides, the sequence is TGTGCCAGCAGTTTAGGCAGTCCTTACGAGCAGTACGTC. It codes for CASSLGSPYEQYV.